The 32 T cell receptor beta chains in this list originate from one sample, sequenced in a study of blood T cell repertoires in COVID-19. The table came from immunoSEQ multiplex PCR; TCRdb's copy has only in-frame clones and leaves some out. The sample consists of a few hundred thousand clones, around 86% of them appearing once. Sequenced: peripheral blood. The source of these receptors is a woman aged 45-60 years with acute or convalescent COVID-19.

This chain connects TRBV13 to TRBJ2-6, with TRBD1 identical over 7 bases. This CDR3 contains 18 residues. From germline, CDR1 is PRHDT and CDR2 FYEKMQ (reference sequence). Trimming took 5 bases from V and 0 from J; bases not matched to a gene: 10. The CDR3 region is CASSIRQGAHSGANVLTF. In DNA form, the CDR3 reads TGTGCCAGCAGCATCCGACAGGGAGCCCACTCTGGGGCCAACGTCCTGACTTTC.

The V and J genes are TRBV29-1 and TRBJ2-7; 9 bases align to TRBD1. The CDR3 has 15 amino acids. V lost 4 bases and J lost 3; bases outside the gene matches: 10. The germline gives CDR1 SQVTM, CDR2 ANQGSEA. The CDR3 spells CSVGPTGGRGYEQYF. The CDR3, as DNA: TGCAGCGTTGGGCCCACAGGGGGCAGGGGCTACGAGCAGTACTTC.

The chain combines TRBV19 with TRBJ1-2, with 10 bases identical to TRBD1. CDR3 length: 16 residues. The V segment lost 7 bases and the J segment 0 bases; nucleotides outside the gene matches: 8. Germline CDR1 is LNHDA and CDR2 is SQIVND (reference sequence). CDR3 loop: CASIGDRGPANYGYTF. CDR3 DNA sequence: TGTGCCAGTATCGGGGACAGGGGACCCGCTAACTATGGCTACACCTTC.

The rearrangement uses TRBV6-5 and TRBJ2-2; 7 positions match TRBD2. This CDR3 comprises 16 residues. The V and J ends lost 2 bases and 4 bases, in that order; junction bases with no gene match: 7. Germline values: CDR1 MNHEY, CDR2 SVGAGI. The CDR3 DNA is TGTGCCAGCAGTTACCGCGGGAGAGTAGGCACCGGGGAGCTGTTTTTT. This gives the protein CASSYRGRVGTGELFF.

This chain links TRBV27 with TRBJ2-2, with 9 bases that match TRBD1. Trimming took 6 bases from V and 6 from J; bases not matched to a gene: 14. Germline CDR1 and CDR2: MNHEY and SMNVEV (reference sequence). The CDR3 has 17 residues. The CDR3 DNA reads TGTGCCAGCAGGTACGCCCTGGACAGGGGCGGAGCCGGGGAGCTGTTTTTT. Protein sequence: CASRYALDRGGAGELFF.

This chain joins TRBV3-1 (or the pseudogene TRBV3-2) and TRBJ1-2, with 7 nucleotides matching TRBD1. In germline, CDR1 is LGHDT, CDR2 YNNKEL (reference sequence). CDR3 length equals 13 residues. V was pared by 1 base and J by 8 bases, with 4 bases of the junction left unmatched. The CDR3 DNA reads TGTGCCAGCAGCCAAGGGCAGGGGGGCGGCTACACCTTC. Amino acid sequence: CASSQGQGGGYTF.

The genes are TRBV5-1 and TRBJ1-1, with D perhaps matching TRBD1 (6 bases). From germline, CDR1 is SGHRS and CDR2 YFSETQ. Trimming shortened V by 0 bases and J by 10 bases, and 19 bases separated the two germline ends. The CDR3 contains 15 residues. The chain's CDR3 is CASSLEGRGLIRAFF. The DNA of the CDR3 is TGCGCCAGCAGCTTGGAGGGCAGGGGCCTAATCCGAGCTTTCTTT.

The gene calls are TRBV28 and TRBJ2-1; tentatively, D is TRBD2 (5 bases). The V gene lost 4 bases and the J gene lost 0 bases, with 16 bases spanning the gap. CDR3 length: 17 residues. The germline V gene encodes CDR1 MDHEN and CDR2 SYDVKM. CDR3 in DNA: TGTGCCAGCAGTTCCCTGGGTGGGAGAGGCTCCTACAATGAGCAGTTCTTC. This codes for CASSSLGGRGSYNEQFF.

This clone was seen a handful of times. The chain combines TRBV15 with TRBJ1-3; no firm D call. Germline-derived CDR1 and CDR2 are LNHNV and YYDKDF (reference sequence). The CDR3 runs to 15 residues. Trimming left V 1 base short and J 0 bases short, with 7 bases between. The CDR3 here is CATSRGTASGNTIYF. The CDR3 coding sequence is TGTGCCACCAGCAGAGGTACAGCCTCTGGAAACACCATATATTTT.

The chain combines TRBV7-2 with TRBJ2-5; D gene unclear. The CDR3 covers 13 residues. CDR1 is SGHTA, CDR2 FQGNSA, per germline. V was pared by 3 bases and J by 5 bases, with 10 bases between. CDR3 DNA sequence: TGTGCCAGCAGCTTCCAGCGACCGGAGACCCAGTACTTC. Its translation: CASSFQRPETQYF.

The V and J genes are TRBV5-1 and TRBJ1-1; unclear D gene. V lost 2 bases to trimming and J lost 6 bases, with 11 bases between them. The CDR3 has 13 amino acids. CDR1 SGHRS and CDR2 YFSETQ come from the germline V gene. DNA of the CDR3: TGCGCCAGCAGCTTAGTGGGAGTTGCTGAAGCTTTCTTT. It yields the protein CASSLVGVAEAFF. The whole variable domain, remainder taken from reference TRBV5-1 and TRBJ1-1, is KAGVTQTPRYLIKTRGQQVTLSCSPISGHRSVSWYQQTPGQGLQFLFEYFSETQRNKGNFPGRFSGRQFSNSRSEMNVSTLELGDSALYLCASSLVGVAEAFFGQGTRLTVV.

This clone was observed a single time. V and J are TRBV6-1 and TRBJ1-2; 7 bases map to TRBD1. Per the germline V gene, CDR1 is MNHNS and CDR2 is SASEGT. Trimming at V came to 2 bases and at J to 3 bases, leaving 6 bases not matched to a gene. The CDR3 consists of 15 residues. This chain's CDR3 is CASSEPTDRDYGYTF. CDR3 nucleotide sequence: TGTGCCAGCAGTGAACCTACAGACAGGGACTATGGCTACACCTTC.

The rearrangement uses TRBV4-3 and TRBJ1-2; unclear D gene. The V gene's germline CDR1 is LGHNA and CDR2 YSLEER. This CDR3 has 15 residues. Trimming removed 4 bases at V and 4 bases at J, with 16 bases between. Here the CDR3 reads CASSRAPPVSYGYTF. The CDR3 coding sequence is TGCGCCAGCAGCCGGGCGCCGCCAGTTTCCTATGGCTACACCTTC.

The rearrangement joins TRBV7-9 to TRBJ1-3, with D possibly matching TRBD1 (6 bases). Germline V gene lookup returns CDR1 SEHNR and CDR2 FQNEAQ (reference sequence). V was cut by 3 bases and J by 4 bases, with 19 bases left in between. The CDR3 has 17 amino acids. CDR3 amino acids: CASSLGTLLAYGNTIYF. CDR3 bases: TGTGCCAGCAGCTTGGGGACACTTCTAGCTTACGGAAACACCATATATTTT.

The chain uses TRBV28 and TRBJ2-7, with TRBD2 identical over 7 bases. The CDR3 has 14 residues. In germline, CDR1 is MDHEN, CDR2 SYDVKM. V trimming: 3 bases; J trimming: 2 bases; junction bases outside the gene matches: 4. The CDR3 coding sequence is TGTGCCAGCAGTTTGGGGGGGAGAACCTACGAGCAGTACTTC. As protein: CASSLGGRTYEQYF.

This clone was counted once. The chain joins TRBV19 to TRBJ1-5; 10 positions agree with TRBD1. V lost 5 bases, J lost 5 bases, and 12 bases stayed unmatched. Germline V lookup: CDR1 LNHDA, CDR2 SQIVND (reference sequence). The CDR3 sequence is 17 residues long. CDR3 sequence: CASSRQGATGGHQPQHF. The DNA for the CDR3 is TGTGCCAGTAGTCGACAGGGGGCAACGGGAGGCCATCAGCCCCAGCATTTT. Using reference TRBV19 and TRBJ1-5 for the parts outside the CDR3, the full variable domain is DGGITQSPKYLFRKEGQNVTLSCEQNLNHDAMYWYRQDPGQGLRLIYYSQIVNDFQKGDIAEGYSVSREKKESFPLTVTSAQKNPTAFYLCASSRQGATGGHQPQHFGDGTRLSIL.

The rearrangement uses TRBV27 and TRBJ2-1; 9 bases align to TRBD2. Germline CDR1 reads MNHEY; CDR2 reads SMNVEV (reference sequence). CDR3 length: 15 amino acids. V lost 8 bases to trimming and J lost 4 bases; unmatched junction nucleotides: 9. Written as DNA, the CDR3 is TGTGCCAGCTCCCAGGGCGGGAGGGTATACAATGAGCAGTTCTTC. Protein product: CASSQGGRVYNEQFF.

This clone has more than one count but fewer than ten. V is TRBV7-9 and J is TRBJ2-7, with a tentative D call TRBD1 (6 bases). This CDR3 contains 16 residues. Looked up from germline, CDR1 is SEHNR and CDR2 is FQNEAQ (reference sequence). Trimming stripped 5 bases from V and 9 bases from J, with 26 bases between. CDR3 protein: CASSRGRTADPGAQYF. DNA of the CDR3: TGTGCCAGCAGCAGGGGACGGACAGCCGACCCGGGTGCGCAGTACTTC.

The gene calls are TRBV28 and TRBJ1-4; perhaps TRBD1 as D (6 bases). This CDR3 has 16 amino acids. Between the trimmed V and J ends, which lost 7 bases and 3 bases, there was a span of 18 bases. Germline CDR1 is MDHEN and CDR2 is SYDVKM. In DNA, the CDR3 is TGTGCCAGCAACAACCCCCGGGACATCCCTAATGAAAAACTGTTTTTT. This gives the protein CASNNPRDIPNEKLFF.

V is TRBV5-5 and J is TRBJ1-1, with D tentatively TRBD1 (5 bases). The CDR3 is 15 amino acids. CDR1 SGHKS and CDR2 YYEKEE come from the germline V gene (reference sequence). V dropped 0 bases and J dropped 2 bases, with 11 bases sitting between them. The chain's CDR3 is CASSLVTGGNTEAFF. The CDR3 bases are TGTGCCAGCAGCTTGGTAACAGGCGGCAACACTGAAGCTTTCTTT.

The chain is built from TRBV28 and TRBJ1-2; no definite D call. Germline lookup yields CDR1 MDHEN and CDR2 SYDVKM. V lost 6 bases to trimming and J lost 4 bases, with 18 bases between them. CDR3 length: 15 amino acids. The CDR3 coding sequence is TGTGCCAGCAGCTCCTACGGGGAGCTCGGCTATGGCTACACCTTC. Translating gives CASSSYGELGYGYTF.

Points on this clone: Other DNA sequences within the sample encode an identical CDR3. Here the CDR3 reads CASSLGAGMNTEAFF. CDR3 nucleotides: TGTGCCAGCAGCTTAGGGGCGGGTATGAACACTGAAGCTTTCTTT. This sequence joins TRBV7-2 and TRBJ1-1; D not resolved. Germline values: CDR1 SGHTA, CDR2 FQGNSA. CDR3 size: 15 residues. V lost 1 base, J lost 0 bases, and 9 bases lay in between.

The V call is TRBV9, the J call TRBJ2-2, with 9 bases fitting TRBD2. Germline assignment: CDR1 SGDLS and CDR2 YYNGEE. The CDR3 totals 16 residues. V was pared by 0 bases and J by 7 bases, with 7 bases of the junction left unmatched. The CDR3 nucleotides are TGTGCCAGCAGCGTAGTGGGCGGGAGGGGTCTCGGGGAGCTGTTTTTT. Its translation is CASSVVGGRGLGELFF.

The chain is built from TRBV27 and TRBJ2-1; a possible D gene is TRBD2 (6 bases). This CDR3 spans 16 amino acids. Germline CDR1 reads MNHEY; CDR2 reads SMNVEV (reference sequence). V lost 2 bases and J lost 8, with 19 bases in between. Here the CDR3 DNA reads TGTGCCAGCAGTTTAATCGGGACGGGAGTGTATTATGAGCAGTTCTTC. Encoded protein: CASSLIGTGVYYEQFF.

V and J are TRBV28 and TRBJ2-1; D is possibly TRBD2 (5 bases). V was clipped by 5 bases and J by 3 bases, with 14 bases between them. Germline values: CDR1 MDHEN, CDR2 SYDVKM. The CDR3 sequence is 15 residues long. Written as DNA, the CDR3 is TGTGCCAGCAGTGGCCGGGATAGCGACTACAATGAGCAGTTCTTC. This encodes CASSGRDSDYNEQFF.

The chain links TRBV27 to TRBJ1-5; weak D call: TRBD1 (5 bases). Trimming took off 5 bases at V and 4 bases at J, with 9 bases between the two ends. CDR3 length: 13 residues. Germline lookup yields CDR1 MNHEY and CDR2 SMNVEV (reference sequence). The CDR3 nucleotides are TGTGCCAGCAGTGTCGACAGAAATCAGCCCCAGCATTTT. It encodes CASSVDRNQPQHF.

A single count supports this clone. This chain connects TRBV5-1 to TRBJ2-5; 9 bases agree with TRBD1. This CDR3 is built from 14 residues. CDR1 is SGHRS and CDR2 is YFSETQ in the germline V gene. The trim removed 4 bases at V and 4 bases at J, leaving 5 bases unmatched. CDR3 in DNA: TGCGCCAGCAGCATGTCGACAGGGGGAGAGACCCAGTACTTC. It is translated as CASSMSTGGETQYF.

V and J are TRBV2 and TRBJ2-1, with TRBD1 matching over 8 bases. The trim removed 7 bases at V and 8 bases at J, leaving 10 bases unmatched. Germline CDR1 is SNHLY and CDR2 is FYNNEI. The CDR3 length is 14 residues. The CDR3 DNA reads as TGTGCCAGCATTGGGGACAGGTTTTCGGATGAGCAGTTCTTC. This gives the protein CASIGDRFSDEQFF.

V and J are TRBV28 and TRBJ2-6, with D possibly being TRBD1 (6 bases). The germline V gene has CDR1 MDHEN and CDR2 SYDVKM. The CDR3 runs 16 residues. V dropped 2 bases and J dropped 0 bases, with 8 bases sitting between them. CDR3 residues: CASSLGGSSGANVLTF. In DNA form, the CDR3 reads TGTGCCAGCAGTTTAGGGGGCAGCTCTGGGGCCAACGTCCTGACTTTC. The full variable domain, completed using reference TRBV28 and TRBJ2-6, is DVKVTQSSRYLVKRTGEKVFLECVQDMDHENMFWYRQDPGLGLRLIYFSYDVKMKEKGDIPEGYSVSREKKERFSLILESASTNQTSMYLCASSLGGSSGANVLTFGAGSRLTVL.

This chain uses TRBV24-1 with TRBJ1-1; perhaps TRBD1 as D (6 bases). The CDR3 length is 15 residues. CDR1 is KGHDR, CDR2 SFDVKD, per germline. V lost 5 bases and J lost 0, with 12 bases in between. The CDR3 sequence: CATSGAAGVNTEAFF. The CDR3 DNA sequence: TGTGCCACCAGTGGCGCGGCAGGGGTGAACACTGAAGCTTTCTTT.

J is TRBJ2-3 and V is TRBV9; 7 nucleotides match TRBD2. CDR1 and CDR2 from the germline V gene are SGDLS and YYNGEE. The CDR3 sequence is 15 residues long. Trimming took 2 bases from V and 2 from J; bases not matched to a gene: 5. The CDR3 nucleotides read TGTGCCAGCAGCGTCGGGACTACCGACACAGATACGCAGTATTTT. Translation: CASSVGTTDTDTQYF. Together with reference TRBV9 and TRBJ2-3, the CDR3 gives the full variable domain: DSGVTQTPKHLITATGQRVTLRCSPRSGDLSVYWYQQSLDQGLQFLIQYYNGEERAKGNILERFSAQQFPDLHSELNLSSLELGDSALYFCASSVGTTDTDTQYFGPGTRLTVL.

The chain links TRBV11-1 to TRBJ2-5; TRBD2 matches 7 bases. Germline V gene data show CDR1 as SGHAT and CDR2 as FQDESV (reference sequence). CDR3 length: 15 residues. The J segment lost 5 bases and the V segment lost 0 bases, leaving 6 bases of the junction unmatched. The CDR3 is CASSLALGGSETQYF. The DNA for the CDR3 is TGTGCCAGCAGCTTAGCCCTCGGCGGGAGTGAGACCCAGTACTTC.